This T cell receptor (beta chain) was sequenced in a study of CD4 T cells in relation to SARS-CoV-2 and coronaviruses. Method: immunoSEQ multiplex PCR; TCRdb's copy keeps in-frame clones and lacks some. This table holds approximately 31,000 clones, 65% to 80% found once. A remark on this clone: Its target is unknown.

Germline V gene sequence: CDR1 SGHDN, CDR2 FVKESK. V lost 1 base and J lost 11, with 14 bases in between. The CDR3 spans 13 residues. The rearrangement links TRBV14 to TRBJ1-1; D uncertain. The sample comprised memory CD4+ T cells from PBMCs, cultured in vitro. The receptor comes from an adult with COVID-19. CDR3 sequence reads: CASSQGGAFAAFF. The CDR3, as DNA: TGTGCCAGCAGCCAAGGAGGCGCGTTTGCCGCTTTCTTT.